Listed here are 16 T cell receptor beta chains from one sample, sequenced in a study of tissue T cells after allogeneic stem cell transplantation. Time point noted: mouse harvest day 14 after allogeneic transplant. Each mouse received 10^7 T-cell-depleted marrow cells plus 10^6 splenic CD5+ T cells by tail vein. Repertoires were generated with immunoSEQ multiplex PCR, while TCRdb's copy carries only in-frame clones and drops some. Of some 400 clones listed, 45% to 55% are singletons. The sample was blood. The origin of the receptors is a female BALB/c mouse given C57BL/6 T cells with graft-versus-host disease after an allogeneic hematopoietic cell transplant.

About this clone: Mouse gene names apply. The CDR3 region is CASSSGTGNERLFF. The part of the CDR3 DNA that was read is TGTGCCAGCTCTTCCGGGACAGGCAACGAAAGATTATTT. V and J are TRBV13-2 and TRBJ1-4, with TRBD1 matching 8 bases. The missing CDR3 end, 1 residue past where the read stops, is filled in from the germline J gene. CDR1 NNHNN and CDR2 SYGAGS come from the germline V gene (reference sequence). The CDR3 totals 14 residues. The ends lost 7 bases at V and 4 bases at J; junction bases unmatched: 6.

Details on this clone: Gene names denote mouse genes. The CDR3: CASSLLWGDYEQYF. The sequenced part of the CDR3 DNA is TGTGCCAGCAGCTTACTCTGGGGGGACTATGAACAGTAC. The chain uses TRBV3 and TRBJ2-7, with 8 positions matching TRBD2. The CDR3 end lies 1 residue beyond the end of the read and is filled in from the germline J gene. The CDR3 consists of 14 residues. Germline values: CDR1 SNHLY, CDR2 FYNGKV (reference sequence). V shed 2 bases and J 3 bases; nucleotides not matched to a gene: 3.

With respect to this clone: The gene symbols are mouse symbols. The read is 1 residue too short to cover the CDR3 end, so that end is filled in from the germline J gene. The rearrangement joins TRBV29 to TRBJ2-5; D perhaps matches TRBD1 (5 bases). The germline V gene has CDR1 MSHET and CDR2 SYDVDS. The V end was cut by 2 bases, the J end by 2 bases, with 5 bases between. The CDR3 consists of 13 residues. Incomplete CDR3 DNA: TGTGCTAGCAGTTTAAGGGGCCAAGACACCCAGTAC. Protein: CASSLRGQDTQY. The entire CDR3 is CASSLRGQDTQYF.

As concerns this clone: The genes and germline here are from mouse. The CDR3 goes on 1 residue after the read ends, and that part is filled in from the germline J gene. This chain uses TRBV3 with TRBJ2-5, with 11 bases matching TRBD2. V lost 4 bases and J lost 4; bases outside the gene matches: 1. The length of the CDR3 is 14 residues. Germline V gives CDR1 SNHLY, CDR2 FYNGKV (reference sequence). The CDR3 spells CASSWDWGKDTQYF. CDR3 bases read: TGTGCCAGCAGCTGGGACTGGGGGAAAGACACCCAGTAC. The full variable domain, with the rest looked up from reference TRBV3 and TRBJ2-5, is GPKVLQIPSHQIIDMGQMVTLNCDPVSNHLYFYWYKQILGQQMEFLVNFYNGKVMEKSKLFKDQFSVERPDGSYFTLKIQPTALEDSAVYFCASSWDWGKDTQYFGPGTRLLVL.

This clone showed up just a few times. These gene names are mouse names. The read stops 1 residue short of the end of the CDR3; the missing end is completed from the germline J gene. V usage is TRBV15 and J usage is TRBJ2-4, with D perhaps TRBD1 (5 bases). The germline gives CDR1 SGHND, CDR2 FRSKSL. This CDR3 is 12 amino acids long. Trimming cost V 3 bases and J 7 bases, with 8 bases left between them. Incomplete CDR3 DNA: TGTGCCAGCAGTTTCCAGGGAGACACCTTGTAC. Translating gives CASSFQGDTLY. The entire CDR3 protein reads CASSFQGDTLYF.

This clone was counted only a few times. Genes here carry mouse names. The read terminates 1 residue before the CDR3 end, so the remaining end is supplied by the germline J gene. The genes are TRBV3 and TRBJ2-7, with 10 bases aligning to TRBD2. The CDR3 is 15 amino acids. Germline CDR1 and CDR2: SNHLY and FYNGKV (reference sequence). Germline trimming cut 5 bases from V and 1 base from J; bases unmatched to any gene: 5. The part of the CDR3 DNA that was read is TGTGCCAGCAGCCCCTACTGGGGGGGATCCTATGAACAGTAC. Its protein product is CASSPYWGGSYEQY. The CDR3 in its entirety is CASSPYWGGSYEQYF.

Of note for this clone: Gene and germline names: mouse. The DNA ends 1 residue before the CDR3 does, and the rest of the CDR3 is filled in from the germline J gene. The chain employs TRBV19 and TRBJ2-3; D is perhaps TRBD2 (7 bases). Trimming took 1 base from V and 2 from J, leaving 11 bases between them. In germline, CDR1 is FNHDT, CDR2 SITEND (reference sequence). The CDR3 covers 15 residues. This chain's CDR3 is CASSIWGAYAETLYF. Partial CDR3 DNA: TGTGCCAGCAGTATATGGGGGGCGTATGCAGAAACGCTGTAT.

About this clone: All gene names here are mouse names. The read gets to within 1 residue of the CDR3 end, and the germline J gene fills in the rest. The chain carries TRBV1 and TRBJ1-1; tentative D call: TRBD1 (5 bases). Trimming pared 1 base from V and 6 bases from J, leaving 6 bases between. Germline CDR1 reads NSQYPW; CDR2 reads LRSPGD (reference sequence). The CDR3 runs to 12 residues. The sequenced CDR3 bases are TGCACCTGCAGTGCAGGGGGACCAGAAGTCTTC. Its protein is CTCSAGGPEVF. The full CDR3 is CTCSAGGPEVFF. Full variable domain (remainder filled in from reference TRBV1 and TRBJ1-1): VTLLEQNPRWRLVPRGQAVNLRCILKNSQYPWMSWYQQDLQKQLQWLFTLRSPGDKEVKSLPGADYLATRVTDTELRLQVANMSQGRTLYCTCSAGGPEVFFGKGTRLTVV.

A note on this clone: Genes here carry mouse names. The CDR3 end is not reached by the read, which stops 1 residue before it; the germline J gene fills it in. The chain carries TRBV12-1 and TRBJ2-7; TRBD2 aligns across 8 bases. The germline CDR1 and CDR2 sequences are SGHSN and HYEKVE. With 0 bases clipped from V and 3 bases from J, the junction kept 0 bases outside the gene matches. The CDR3 has 13 residues. The CDR3 DNA, read in part, is TGTGCCAGCTCTCTCGGACTGGGCTATGAACAGTAC. Encoded protein: CASSLGLGYEQY. The complete CDR3 sequence is CASSLGLGYEQYF.

On this clone: Mouse germline and gene names are used. The sequenced part of the CDR3 DNA is TGTGCCAGCAGTGATGGGCCGGGGGGGAGTCAAAACACCTTGTAC. This sequence encodes CASSDGPGGSQNTLY. The entire CDR3 protein is CASSDGPGGSQNTLYF. V is TRBV13-1 and J is TRBJ2-4, with TRBD2 matching 7 bases. The CDR3 end lies 1 residue beyond the end of the read and is filled in from the germline J gene. The CDR3 runs 16 residues. The germline CDR1 and CDR2 sequences are NSHNY and SYGAGN. The trim removed 0 bases at V and 0 bases at J, leaving 4 bases unmatched.

Concerning this clone: The listed genes are named as in mouse. The read ends 1 residue shy of where the CDR3 ends; the end is completed using the germline J gene. The chain has TRBV26 and TRBJ1-3; the D is unclear. The CDR3 sequence is 15 residues long. V was clipped by 0 bases and J by 0 bases, with 6 bases between them. Germline CDR1 is KGHPV and CDR2 is FQNQEV (reference sequence). The CDR3 sequence: CASSLSPLSGNTLYF. Incomplete CDR3 DNA: TGTGCCAGCAGTCTGTCACCCCTTTCTGGAAATACGCTCTAT.

This clone came up a few times. Here the gene names and germline are mouse. The CDR3 here is CASSFGGPAEQFF. The DNA read from the CDR3 is TGTGCCAGCAGTTTCGGGGGGCCTGCTGAGCAGTTC. This chain links TRBV14 with TRBJ2-1, with a weak D call TRBD2 (7 bases). The missing CDR3 end, 1 residue past where the read stops, is filled in from the germline J gene. Trimming left V 1 base short and J 6 bases short, with 8 bases between. The V gene's germline CDR1 is SGHDT and CDR2 FRDEAV. The CDR3 sequence is 13 residues long.

This clone was detected once. Germline and genes here are mouse. CDR3 DNA, as far as it was read: TGTGCCAGCAGTGACCGGGACAGGGGTGCAGAAACGCTGTAT. Its translation: CASSDRDRGAETLY. The entire CDR3 reads CASSDRDRGAETLYF. This chain connects TRBV13-3 to TRBJ2-3, with 9 bases identical to TRBD1. The CDR3 goes on 1 residue after the read ends, and that part is filled in from the germline J gene. There are 15 residues in the CDR3. The V gene end was trimmed by 2 bases and the J gene end by 1 base; junction bases not matched to a gene: 2. CDR1 is NNHDY and CDR2 is SYVADS in the germline V gene.

This clone was counted between two and nine times. Mouse gene names apply. Coverage ceases 1 residue before the CDR3 finishes, and the germline J gene fills in the end. The gene calls are TRBV13-3 and TRBJ2-7, with TRBD1 as a possible D gene (5 bases). Trimming left V 2 bases short and J 5 bases short, with 5 bases between. From germline, CDR1 is NNHDY and CDR2 SYVADS. The CDR3 has 11 residues. The CDR3 here is CASSDRDEQYF. Partial CDR3 DNA: TGTGCCAGCAGTGACAGGGATGAACAGTAC.

On this clone: Gene labels here are mouse ones. The CDR3 goes on 1 residue after the read ends, and that part is filled in from the germline J gene. This chain joins TRBV1 and TRBJ2-5; 14 bases line up with TRBD2. CDR1 and CDR2 from the germline V gene are NSQYPW and LRSPGD (reference sequence). The V segment lost 4 bases and the J segment 7 bases; nucleotides outside the gene matches: 4. This CDR3 contains 15 residues. CDR3: CTCSGDWGGANTQYF. The sequenced part of the CDR3 DNA is TGCACCTGCAGTGGGGACTGGGGGGGCGCGAACACCCAGTAC.

On this clone itself: Gene names and germline match the mouse. From the germline J gene comes the end of the CDR3, since the read stops 1 residue before it. The chain combines TRBV29 with TRBJ1-4; D perhaps matches TRBD1 (6 bases). Trimming cost V 5 bases and J 8 bases, with 6 bases left between them. Per the germline V gene, CDR1 is MSHET and CDR2 is SYDVDS. The CDR3 covers 11 residues. CDR3 region: CASSTGERLFF. CDR3 DNA (partial): TGTGCTAGCAGTACAGGGGAAAGATTATTT.